The clone carrying this T cell receptor (beta chain) was detected a few times. The sample originates from a study of CD8+ T cells in alopecia areata. Study-wide background: For the treated group, dosing was oral tofacitinib at 5 to 10 mg twice daily.

Looked up from germline, CDR1 is KGHSH and CDR2 is LQKENI. This CDR3 region has 14 residues. V lost 6 bases and J 1 base, leaving 13 bases between the germline ends. In alopecia areata patients, both lesional scalp punch biopsies and peripheral blood were collected. Extracted from the samples, RNA was reverse transcribed into cDNA to serve as the sequencing template. Method: immunoSEQ multiplex PCR; TCRdb's copy keeps in-frame clones and lacks some. This sample has over 50,000 clones, with about half found just once. The V call is TRBV18, the J call TRBJ2-7; perhaps TRBD1 as D (5 bases). The sequence came from a human donor with alopecia areata. Sequencing was performed on CD8+ T cells sorted from blood, taken at week 0. The CDR3 DNA is TGTGCCAGCTCGACGAAGACAGATTCCTACGAGCAGTACTTC. Protein: CASSTKTDSYEQYF. Together with reference TRBV18 and TRBJ2-7, the CDR3 gives the full variable domain: NAGVMQNPRHLVRRRGQEARLRCSPMKGHSHVYWYRQLPEEGLKFMVYLQKENIIDESGMPKERFSAEFPKEGPSILRIQQVVRGDSAAYFCASSTKTDSYEQYFGPGTRLTVT.